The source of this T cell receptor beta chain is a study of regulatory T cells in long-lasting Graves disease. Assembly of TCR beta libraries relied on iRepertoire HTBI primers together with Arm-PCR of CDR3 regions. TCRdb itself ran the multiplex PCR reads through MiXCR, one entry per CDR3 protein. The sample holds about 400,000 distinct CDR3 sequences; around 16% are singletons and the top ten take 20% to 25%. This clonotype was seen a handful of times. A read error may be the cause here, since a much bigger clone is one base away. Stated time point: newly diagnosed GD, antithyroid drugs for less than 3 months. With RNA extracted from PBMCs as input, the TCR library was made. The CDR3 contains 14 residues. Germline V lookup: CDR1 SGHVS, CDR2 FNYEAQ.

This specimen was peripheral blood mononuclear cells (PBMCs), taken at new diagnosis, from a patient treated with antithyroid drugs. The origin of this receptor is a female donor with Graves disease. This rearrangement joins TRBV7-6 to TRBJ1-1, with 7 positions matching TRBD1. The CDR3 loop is CASSLRGPNTEALF. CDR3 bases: TGTGCCAGCAGCTTAAGGGGGCCGAACACTGAAGCTCTCTTT.